These T cell receptor beta chains were read from a single sample in a study of T cell changes during pregnancy in multiple sclerosis. The assay was immunoSEQ multiplex PCR, and TCRdb's table has in-frame clones only and misses some. Found here are tens of thousands of clones, approximately 92% of them singletons; the top ten hold approximately 0.2%. The material sequenced was CD4+ T cells from peripheral blood mononuclear cells, taken before pregnancy. The receptors here all came from a female donor with multiple sclerosis, enrolled in a pregnancy study. The CDR3 runs from the conserved cysteine through the conserved F or W.

V gene | CDR3 protein
TRBV4-2 | CASSQALGQGYGYTF
TRBV5-1 | CASSLGREATEAFF
TRBV6-5 | CASSQGRQETQYF
TRBV30 | CAWSVGVQGADTQYF
TRBV5-1 | CASSFGDRLNEQFF
TRBV27 | CASSLTGTVSEQYF
TRBV28 | CASGSGGAPNTGELFF
TRBV10-3 | CAITGGASDNYGYTF
TRBV19 | CASRGLAADTQYF
TRBV18 | CASSPSGNTGELFF
TRBV13 | CASSFRGFGNTIYF
TRBV5-1 | CASTSSRETQYF
TRBV30 | CAWTSRLNAEAFF
TRBV18 | CASSPQKRTNTDTQYF
TRBV10-3 | CATGTSGTPDTQYF
TRBV7-3 | CASSPHSGRATINTQYF
TRBV30 | CAWSAGTKGTDTQYF
TRBV30 | CAWSAGHGDQPQHF
TRBV28 | CASLQRAGGRGSDTGELFF
TRBV6-1 | CASLTPPYGYTF
TRBV30 | CALKSSGNTIYF
TRBV18 | CASSSPVTGYYTEAFF
TRBV4-1 | CASSQTSMNTEAFF
TRBV18 | CASSPTTGGSGNTIYF
TRBV27 | CASSLRIGLAGRRTTDTQYF
TRBV6-4 | CASRKQGSATEAFF
TRBV6-1 | CASSERSTAASYGYTF
TRBV6-5 | CASSHTRVPNEKLFF
TRBV7-3 | CASSPYRSGELFF
TRBV9 | CASSGQTSGTNEQFF
TRBV19 | CASSPTGTANSPLHF
TRBV30 | CAWFLSGANVLTF
TRBV2 | CASRGGGSGNEKLFF